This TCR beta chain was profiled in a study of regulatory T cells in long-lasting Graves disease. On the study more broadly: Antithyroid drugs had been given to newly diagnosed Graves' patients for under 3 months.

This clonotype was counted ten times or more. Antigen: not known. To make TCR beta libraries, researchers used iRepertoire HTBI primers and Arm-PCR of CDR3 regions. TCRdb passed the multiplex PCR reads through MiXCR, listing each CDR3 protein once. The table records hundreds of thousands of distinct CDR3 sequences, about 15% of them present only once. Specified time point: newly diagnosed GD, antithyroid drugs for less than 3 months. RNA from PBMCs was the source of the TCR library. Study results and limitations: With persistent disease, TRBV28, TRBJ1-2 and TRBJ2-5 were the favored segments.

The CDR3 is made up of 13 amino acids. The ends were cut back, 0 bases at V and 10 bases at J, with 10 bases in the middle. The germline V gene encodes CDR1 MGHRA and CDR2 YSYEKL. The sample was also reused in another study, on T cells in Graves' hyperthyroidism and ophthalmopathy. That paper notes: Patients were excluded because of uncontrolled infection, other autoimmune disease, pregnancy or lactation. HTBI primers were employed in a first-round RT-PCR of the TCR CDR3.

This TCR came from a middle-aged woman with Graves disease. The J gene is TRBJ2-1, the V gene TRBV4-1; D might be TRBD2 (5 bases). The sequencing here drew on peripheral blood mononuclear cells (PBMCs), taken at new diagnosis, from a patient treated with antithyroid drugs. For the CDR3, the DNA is TGCGCCAGCAGCCAAGAGACACTAGTGGAGCAGTTCTTC. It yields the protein CASSQETLVEQFF.